The 32 T cell receptor beta chains below were found in one sample sequenced in a study of T cells after yellow fever vaccination. Using its own MiXCR run on the 5' RACE reads, TCRdb lists one record per CDR3 protein. The sample records around 250,000 distinct CDR3 sequences, around 7% being singletons. Sample: CD4+ T cells sorted from PBMCs, taken 15 days after the yellow fever booster vaccination. These receptor sequences come from a man aged 25-45 years who received the YFV17D yellow fever vaccine.

This clonotype was counted between two and nine times. The chain has TRBV18 and TRBJ2-1, with D unclear. The length of the CDR3 is 15 residues. Trimming took off 4 bases at V and 0 bases at J, with 10 bases between the two ends. Germline V gives CDR1 KGHSH, CDR2 LQKENI. The CDR3 sequence is CASSLLDSSYNEQFF. CDR3 coding DNA: TGTGCCAGCTCACTTCTGGATAGCTCCTACAATGAGCAGTTCTTC.

Ten or more counts support this clonotype. The chain combines TRBV5-1 with TRBJ2-2, with 11 bases aligning to TRBD2. The CDR3 consists of 17 residues. From germline, CDR1 is SGHRS and CDR2 YFSETQ. V lost 4 bases and J lost 9; bases outside the gene matches: 14. CDR3 sequence (DNA): TGCGCCAGCAGCAAAAAGACTAGCGGGACCAACACGCGGGAGCTGTTTTTT. Its protein is CASSKKTSGTNTRELFF.

This clonotype was counted between two and nine times. The V call is TRBV20-1, the J call TRBJ1-2; TRBD1 might be the D (5 bases). Trimming stripped 1 base from V and 8 bases from J, with 14 bases between. The CDR3 contains 13 residues. Germline V gene data show CDR1 as DFQATT and CDR2 as SNEGSKA (reference sequence). As DNA, the CDR3 is TGCAGTGCTAGAGTCCCCAGGGTGGTAGGCTACACCTTC. Translated: CSARVPRVVGYTF.

The V call is TRBV20-1, the J call TRBJ1-2; a weak D match, TRBD1 (6 bases). Trimming shortened V by 2 bases and J by 4 bases, and 23 bases separated the two germline ends. From germline, CDR1 is DFQATT and CDR2 SNEGSKA (reference sequence). The CDR3 runs 17 residues. CDR3 in amino acids: CSARPSKGDGSGYGYTF. The CDR3 region has the DNA TGCAGTGCTAGACCCAGTAAGGGGGACGGGTCGGGCTATGGCTACACCTTC.

Many counts were recorded for this clonotype. The rearrangement links TRBV20-1 to TRBJ2-5; TRBD2 agrees at 7 bases. Germline V gene lookup returns CDR1 DFQATT and CDR2 SNEGSKA (reference sequence). The CDR3 is 12 amino acids. The ends lost 8 bases at V and 5 bases at J; junction bases unmatched: 8. The chain's CDR3 is CSKPGGGETQYF. The CDR3 bases are TGCAGTAAACCGGGAGGCGGGGAGACCCAGTACTTC.

The CDR3 region is CASRGTRAYNEQFF. The CDR3 nucleotides read TGTGCCAGCAGGGGGACAAGAGCCTACAATGAGCAGTTCTTC. This chain links TRBV2 with TRBJ2-1, with a possible D match to TRBD1 (6 bases). The CDR3 spans 14 residues. The V and J ends lost 6 bases and 2 bases respectively, with 11 bases between them. Germline lookup yields CDR1 SNHLY and CDR2 FYNNEI.

This clonotype was observed many times. V is TRBV5-6 and J is TRBJ2-5; D tentatively reads TRBD1 or TRBD2 (5 bases each). V gave up 2 bases and J gave up 2 bases, with 13 bases separating them. CDR1 and CDR2 (germline): SGHDT, YYEEEE. The CDR3 contains 15 residues. Written as DNA, the CDR3 is TGTGCCAGCAGCTTTGACTATAACAGGCAAGAGACCCAGTACTTC. It translates to CASSFDYNRQETQYF.

This clonotype showed up many times. The V call is TRBV7-2, the J call TRBJ2-3; TRBD2 agrees at 9 bases. V shed 7 bases, J shed 4 bases, and the junction held 6 bases outside the gene matches. Per the germline V gene, CDR1 is SGHTA and CDR2 is FQGNSA. This CDR3 spans 14 amino acids. CDR3 amino acids: CASKVAGVSDTQYF. CDR3 DNA sequence: TGTGCCAGCAAAGTAGCGGGAGTGTCAGATACGCAGTATTTT. Complete variable domain (other parts from reference TRBV7-2 and TRBJ2-3): GAGVSQSPSNKVTEKGKDVELRCDPISGHTALYWYRQSLGQGLEFLIYFQGNSAPDKSGLPSDRFSAERTGGSVSTLTIQRTQQEDSAVYLCASKVAGVSDTQYFGPGTRLTVL.

The chain recombines TRBV18 with TRBJ2-1, with 12 positions matching TRBD2. There are 15 residues in the CDR3. V lost 6 bases, J lost 8 bases, and 8 bases stayed unmatched. The germline V gene encodes CDR1 KGHSH and CDR2 LQKENI. The CDR3, as DNA: TGTGCCAGCTCCCCCCAGACTAGCGGGAGCGATGAGCAGTTCTTC. Protein product: CASSPQTSGSDEQFF.

This clonotype was seen repeatedly, ten times or more. This chain uses TRBV7-2 with TRBJ2-1; 7 bases fit TRBD2. The CDR3 length is 14 residues. The V segment lost 4 bases and the J segment 0 bases; nucleotides outside the gene matches: 0. Germline CDR1 is SGHTA and CDR2 is FQGNSA. The CDR3: CASSSGGSYNEQFF. Here the CDR3 DNA reads TGTGCCAGCAGCTCGGGGGGCTCCTACAATGAGCAGTTCTTC.

The table lists this clonotype with a few counts. This chain uses TRBV4-3 with TRBJ1-2, with D hard to call. Between the trimmed V and J ends, which lost 1 base and 11 bases, there was a span of 17 bases. The CDR3 is 14 residues long. CDR1 and CDR2 (germline): LGHNA, YSLEER. CDR3 in DNA: TGCGCCAGCAGCCAAGGGACCCTACAATCTGGTTACACCTTC. This translates into CASSQGTLQSGYTF.

The chain joins TRBV10-3 to TRBJ1-6; 10 nucleotides agree with TRBD1. V was pared by 8 bases and J by 5 bases, with 18 bases of the junction left unmatched. The CDR3 is made up of 19 amino acids. CDR1 is ENHRY, CDR2 SYGVKD, per germline. The CDR3 DNA reads as TGTGCCATCCCCGTAGGAGACAGGGGGCCTTTTTTGGATAATTCACCCCTCCACTTT. Translated, it gives CAIPVGDRGPFLDNSPLHF.

The rearrangement links TRBV10-3 to TRBJ2-5; unclear D gene. The CDR3 has 12 amino acids. Germline CDR1 is ENHRY and CDR2 is SYGVKD. Trimming stripped 3 bases from V and 9 bases from J, with 11 bases between. The CDR3 DNA is TGTGCCATCAGTGAAACAGAAGATTCCCAGTACTTC. Residues: CAISETEDSQYF.

This clonotype showed up many times. The chain uses TRBV12-3 or TRBV12-4 and TRBJ1-5, with D possibly being TRBD1 (5 bases). V gave up 4 bases and J gave up 0 bases, with 10 bases separating them. This CDR3 spans 15 amino acids. Here the CDR3 reads CASSYSGSSNQPQHF. The CDR3 DNA sequence: TGTGCCAGCAGTTATTCAGGGAGTAGCAATCAGCCCCAGCATTTT.

Many counts were recorded for this clonotype. The chain combines TRBV12-5 with TRBJ2-7, with D possibly being TRBD2 (5 bases). The CDR3 sequence is 14 residues long. CDR1 LGHNT and CDR2 FRNRAP come from the germline V gene. V shed 1 base and J shed 6 bases, with 13 bases lying between them. CDR3 region: CASGLEGLPREQYF. The CDR3 DNA reads as TGTGCTAGTGGTTTGGAAGGACTCCCTCGCGAGCAGTACTTC.

This clonotype has ten or more counts. The DNA for the CDR3 is TGTGCCAGCAGCTTACAGCGGGAGGCGCCCGGGGAGCTGTTTTTT. Amino acids: CASSLQREAPGELFF. The chain combines TRBV7-2 with TRBJ2-2, with 9 bases matching TRBD2. Germline V lookup: CDR1 SGHTA, CDR2 FQGNSA. CDR3 size: 15 residues. The V and J ends lost 2 bases and 6 bases, in that order; junction bases with no gene match: 4.

This chain uses TRBV4-3 with TRBJ2-7, with D possibly being TRBD1 or TRBD2 (5 bases each). Germline-derived CDR1 and CDR2 are LGHNA and YSLEER. This CDR3 spans 15 amino acids. Trimming shortened V by 3 bases and J by 2 bases, and 14 bases separated the two germline ends. DNA for the CDR3: TGCGCCAGCAGCCAGAGACGGGACCCCACCTACGAGCAGTACTTC. This codes for CASSQRRDPTYEQYF.

The table lists this clonotype with many counts. This chain joins TRBV15 and TRBJ1-5, with TRBD1 matching 10 bases. V dropped 1 base and J dropped 7; count of bases not matched to a gene: 4. This CDR3 is built from 15 residues. The germline V gene has CDR1 LNHNV and CDR2 YYDKDF (reference sequence). The CDR3 is CATSRATGGFQPQHF. For the CDR3, the DNA is TGTGCCACCAGCAGAGCGACAGGGGGCTTCCAGCCCCAGCATTTT.

This clonotype was seen more than once but under ten times. This rearrangement joins TRBV29-1 to TRBJ1-5; tentative D call: TRBD1 (5 bases). With 5 bases removed from V and 4 bases from J, the gap between germline ends came to 12 bases. CDR1 and CDR2 from the germline V gene are SQVTM and ANQGSEA. CDR3 length: 13 amino acids. The CDR3 sequence: CSVQTVRNQPQHF. DNA of the CDR3: TGCAGCGTTCAGACAGTCCGGAATCAGCCCCAGCATTTT.

In this sample, this clonotype turned up a few times. The CDR3 spells CAWSPSGSYEQYF. In nucleotides, the CDR3 is TGTGCCTGGAGTCCAAGCGGGAGTTACGAGCAGTACTTC. The rearrangement uses TRBV30 and TRBJ2-7; 8 nucleotides line up with TRBD2. The J segment lost 4 bases and the V segment lost 2 bases, leaving 4 bases of the junction unmatched. The germline gives CDR1 GTSNPN, CDR2 SVGIG (reference sequence). The CDR3 has 13 amino acids.

There are a few counts of this clonotype. V is TRBV23-1 and J is TRBJ1-6; 8 bases align to TRBD1. TRBV23-1 falls under the ORF class, with uncertain function. The CDR3 runs 16 residues. The J segment lost 8 bases and the V segment lost 0 bases, leaving 6 bases of the junction unmatched. The CDR3 here is CASSQSRTGGYSPLHF. The CDR3 DNA sequence: TGCGCCAGCAGTCAATCGCGAACAGGGGGTTATTCACCCCTCCACTTT.

Notes on this clonotype: A read error may explain this, as a much larger clone is one base away. The chain couples TRBV6-1 to TRBJ2-3, with D perhaps given as TRBD1 or TRBD2 (5 bases each). The length of the CDR3 is 14 residues. Germline CDR1 and CDR2: MNHNS and SASEGT. CDR3 sequence reads: CASRTGTWGDAQYF. The CDR3 DNA is TGTGCCAGCAGGACCGGGACCTGGGGAGATGCGCAGTATTTT.

This clonotype showed up just a few times. The chain links TRBV4-3 to TRBJ2-3; D is unresolved. Germline loops: CDR1 LGHNA, CDR2 YSLEER. The CDR3 runs 13 residues. Trimming cost V 0 bases and J 9 bases, with 10 bases left between them. CDR3 region: CASSQEGVRTQYF. Here the CDR3 DNA reads TGCGCCAGCAGCCAAGAGGGTGTCAGAACGCAGTATTTT.

This clonotype occurred a few times. The chain has TRBV7-9 and TRBJ1-1, with D possibly being TRBD1 (6 bases). The germline V and J ends were trimmed by 5 bases and 3 bases, with 13 bases remaining between them. The germline V gene encodes CDR1 SEHNR and CDR2 FQNEAQ (reference sequence). The CDR3 covers 14 residues. The DNA for the CDR3 is TGTGCCAGCAGCCCGGGGGGGGGGCACACTGAAGCTTTCTTT. Its translation: CASSPGGGHTEAFF.

This clonotype was seen a few times. The V call is TRBV6-5, the J call TRBJ2-1; 12 bases fit TRBD1. V shed 4 bases and J 9 bases; nucleotides not matched to a gene: 4. There are 14 residues in the CDR3. Germline lookup yields CDR1 MNHEY and CDR2 SVGAGI. CDR3: CASSSWDRGREQFF. Written as DNA, the CDR3 is TGTGCCAGCAGTTCGTGGGACAGGGGGCGTGAGCAGTTCTTC.

This clonotype was found many times. The chain employs TRBV11-2 and TRBJ2-6; D gene uncertain. V lost 2 bases, J lost 0 bases, and 11 bases lay in between. Per germline, CDR1 SGHAT and CDR2 FQNNGV. This CDR3 comprises 17 residues. CDR3 residues: CASSLPSLSSGANVLTF. CDR3 sequence (DNA): TGTGCCAGCAGCTTACCGAGTTTAAGCTCTGGGGCCAACGTCCTGACTTTC.

In its sample, this clonotype was seen a few times. J is TRBJ2-1 and V is TRBV20-1; 7 nucleotides line up with TRBD2. Germline trimming cut 3 bases from V and 9 bases from J; bases unmatched to any gene: 2. This CDR3 comprises 11 residues. Germline V gives CDR1 DFQATT, CDR2 SNEGSKA (reference sequence). For the CDR3, the DNA is TGCAGTGCTAGGGCGGGAGCTGAGCAGTTCTTC. It yields the protein CSARAGAEQFF.

The chain carries TRBV5-1 and TRBJ2-1, with unresolved D. V was shortened by 0 bases and J by 10 bases, with 8 bases between the two germline ends. The CDR3 totals 12 residues. CDR1 SGHRS and CDR2 YFSETQ come from the germline V gene. In DNA, the CDR3 is TGCGCCAGCAGCTTGGTTTTCGAGGAGCAGTTCTTC. The encoded protein is CASSLVFEEQFF.

This clonotype was observed a handful of times. V usage is TRBV18 and J usage is TRBJ2-4, with TRBD1 identical over 12 bases. The J segment lost 5 bases and the V segment lost 3 bases, leaving 8 bases of the junction unmatched. The CDR3 totals 17 residues. Germline lookup yields CDR1 KGHSH and CDR2 LQKENI. CDR3 coding DNA: TGTGCCAGCTCACCGCCCCGGGACAGGGGGCCCCAAAACATTCAGTACTTC. As protein: CASSPPRDRGPQNIQYF.

This sequence joins TRBV6-5 and TRBJ2-3, with 8 bases matching TRBD2. The CDR3 totals 16 residues. Germline assignment: CDR1 MNHEY and CDR2 SVGAGI. Trimming removed 0 bases from V and 5 bases from J; junction bases left unmatched: 7. CDR3 sequence (DNA): TGTGCCAGCAGTTACTCTTTCGGGAGGGCCATAGATACGCAGTATTTT. This translates into CASSYSFGRAIDTQYF.

This clonotype was detected ten times or more. The CDR3 DNA reads as TGTGCCAGCACCACGACTAGCGGGTTTCAAGAGACCCAGTACTTC. Translation: CASTTTSGFQETQYF. This chain uses TRBV7-9 with TRBJ2-5; 10 bases are a match to TRBD2. The CDR3 length is 15 residues. Trimming took 7 bases from V and 2 from J; bases not matched to a gene: 7. The germline V gene encodes CDR1 SEHNR and CDR2 FQNEAQ (reference sequence).

This clonotype turned up a few times. V and J are TRBV19 and TRBJ2-7; 8 nucleotides align to TRBD2. The CDR3 has 15 amino acids. Trimming cost V 7 bases and J 2 bases; bases outside gene matches: 10. Looked up from germline, CDR1 is LNHDA and CDR2 is SQIVND (reference sequence). This CDR3 reads CASTPGGGPTYEQYF. CDR3 DNA sequence: TGTGCCAGTACCCCCGGGGGGGGTCCCACCTACGAGCAGTACTTC.